This TCR beta chain originates from a study of shared clonotypes between healthy human individuals. Germline V CDR1 and CDR2: SGDLS, YYNGEE. This CDR3 region has 14 residues. Trimming removed 0 bases at V and 3 bases at J, with 10 bases between. A note on this clone: Other DNA sequences in the sample encode the same CDR3.

The naive CD8 population came from CD45RO-negative cells selected for CCR7, without terminally differentiated effector memory CD45RA+ cells. The table came from immunoSEQ multiplex PCR; TCRdb's copy has only in-frame clones and leaves some out. In the table there are about 2,200,000 clones, 90% to 95% of which are singletons. The chain is built from TRBV9 and TRBJ2-7, with D hard to call. Sequencing was carried out using naive CD8+ T cells from PBMCs. This receptor was taken from a man between 18 and 29 years old in good health. Some clones in this sample may be carry-over from other donors' samples. CDR3 in DNA: TGTGCCAGCAGCGTAGGCCGGACGGGCTACGAGCAGTACTTC. It is translated as CASSVGRTGYEQYF.